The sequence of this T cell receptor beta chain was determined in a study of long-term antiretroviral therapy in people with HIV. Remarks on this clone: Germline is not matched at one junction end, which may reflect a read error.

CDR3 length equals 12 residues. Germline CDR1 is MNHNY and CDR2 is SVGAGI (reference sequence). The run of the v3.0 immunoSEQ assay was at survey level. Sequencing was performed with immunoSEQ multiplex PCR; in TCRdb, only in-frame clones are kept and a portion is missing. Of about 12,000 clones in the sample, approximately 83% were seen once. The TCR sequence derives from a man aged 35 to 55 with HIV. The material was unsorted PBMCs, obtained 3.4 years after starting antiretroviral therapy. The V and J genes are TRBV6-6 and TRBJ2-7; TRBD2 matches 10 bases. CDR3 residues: CASSSMGLAGAF. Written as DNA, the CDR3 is TGTGCCAGCAGTTCCATGGGGCTAGCGGGGGCCTTC.